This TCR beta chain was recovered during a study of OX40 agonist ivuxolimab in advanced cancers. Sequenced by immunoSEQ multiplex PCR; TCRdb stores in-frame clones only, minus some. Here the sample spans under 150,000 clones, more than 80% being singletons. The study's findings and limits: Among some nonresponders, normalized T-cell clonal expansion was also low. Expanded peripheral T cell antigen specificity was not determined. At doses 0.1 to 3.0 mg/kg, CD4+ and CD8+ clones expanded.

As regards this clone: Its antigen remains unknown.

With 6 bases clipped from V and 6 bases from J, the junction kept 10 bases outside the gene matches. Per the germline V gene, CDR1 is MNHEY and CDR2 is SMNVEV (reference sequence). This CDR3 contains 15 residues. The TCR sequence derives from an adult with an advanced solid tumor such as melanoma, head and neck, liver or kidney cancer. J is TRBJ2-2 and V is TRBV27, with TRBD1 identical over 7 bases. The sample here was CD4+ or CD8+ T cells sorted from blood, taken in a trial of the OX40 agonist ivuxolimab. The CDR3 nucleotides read TGTGCCAGCAGAGGGACAGCTAAGAATCCCGGGGAGCTGTTTTTT. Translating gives CASRGTAKNPGELFF.